What follows are 5 T cell receptor beta chains derived from one specimen sequenced in a study of T cell changes during pregnancy in multiple sclerosis (dated by TCRdb to the late 2010s). The library relied on the immunoSEQ multiplex PCR assay. TCRdb limited this immuneACCESS table to in-frame rearrangements with V and J called. A share of clones is missing; checked studies link under half to unresolved V genes, and the rest is unexplained. The sample includes about 20,000 clones, with 80% to 90% observed a single time. The ten largest clones capture about 13% of the sample. Specimen: CD8+ T cells from peripheral blood mononuclear cells, collected in the third trimester of pregnancy. The receptor set was obtained from a female donor in good health, enrolled as a control in a pregnancy study.

The chain recombines TRBV6-4 with TRBJ2-2, with 10 bases lining up with TRBD2. Losses at the gene ends were 4 bases for V and 4 bases for J; bases not matched to a gene: 0. The CDR3 runs 14 residues. Germline V gene data show CDR1 as MRHNA and CDR2 as SNTAGT. The CDR3 sequence: CASSASGGTGELFF. In DNA form, the CDR3 reads TGTGCCAGCAGTGCTAGCGGGGGCACCGGGGAGCTGTTTTTT.

This chain connects TRBV11-2 to TRBJ2-1; 13 bases match TRBD2. V lost 5 bases, J lost 10 bases, and 8 bases stayed unmatched. The CDR3 length is 15 residues. CDR1 is SGHAT and CDR2 is FQNNGV in the germline V gene. The CDR3 region is CASSVLAGGLGEQFF. Here the CDR3 DNA reads TGTGCCAGCAGCGTACTAGCGGGAGGGCTAGGAGAGCAGTTCTTC. The whole variable domain, remainder taken from reference TRBV11-2 and TRBJ2-1, is EAGVAQSPRYKIIEKRQSVAFWCNPISGHATLYWYQQILGQGPKLLIQFQNNGVVDDSQLPKDRFSAERLKGVDSTLKIQPAKLEDSAVYLCASSVLAGGLGEQFFGPGTRLTVL.

In this sample, this clone turned up once. The V and J genes are TRBV7-9 and TRBJ2-7; 10 bases line up with TRBD1. There are 14 residues in the CDR3. The germline CDR1 and CDR2 sequences are SEHNR and FQNEAQ (reference sequence). The junction had 1 base not matched to a gene; V was cut back by 4 bases and J by 1 base. The CDR3 coding sequence is TGTGCCAGCAGCTCGGACAGGGGGTCCTACGAGCAGTACTTC. Its protein product is CASSSDRGSYEQYF.

J is TRBJ2-7 and V is TRBV29-1, with a tentative D call TRBD2 (6 bases). The CDR3 is made up of 11 amino acids. Germline CDR1 reads SQVTM; CDR2 reads ANQGSEA. Trimming shortened V by 2 bases and J by 7 bases, and 9 bases separated the two germline ends. The CDR3: CSVETGGEQYF. CDR3 in DNA: TGCAGCGTTGAAACCGGGGGTGAGCAGTACTTC.

In its sample, this clone ranks as medium-sized (0.01 to 0.1%). V is TRBV30 and J is TRBJ1-2; D remains ambiguous. There are 13 residues in the CDR3. The germline V gene encodes CDR1 GTSNPN and CDR2 SVGIG (reference sequence). The ends were cut back, 0 bases at V and 1 base at J, with 6 bases in the middle. The CDR3 DNA follows: TGTGCCTGGAGTGTGTCCCTTAACTATGGCTACACCTTC. Its translation is CAWSVSLNYGYTF.